Included here is one TCR beta chain sequence, with context. Its cognate antigen is unknown. It may be a read error: a sequence one base away is much more abundant. Since the CDR3 does not end with the conserved phenylalanine or tryptophan, this likely comes from a read error. Trimming cost V 2 bases and J 3 bases; bases outside gene matches: 7. CDR1 is SGHRS and CDR2 is YFSETQ in the germline V gene. There are 17 residues in the CDR3. Molecular barcoding with unique molecular identifiers was used for the TCRbeta library. TCRdb used MiXCR to reprocess the PCR reads, holding one entry per CDR3 protein. The repertoire has 120,000 to 150,000 distinct CDR3 sequences, 8.8% of them found once; the top ten carry 15% to 20%. This entry comes from a study of T-cell reconstitution after alpha-beta-depleted transplantation in children. General study points: Recipient T cells and thymic progenitors that survived were the source of the high TCRbeta diversity seen at day 60 in some patients. Most T-cell counts and diversity one year after the transplant came from T cells that were newly produced.

The TCR comes from a female patient aged 2 to 10 who had a stem cell transplant for congenital amegakaryocytic thrombocytopenia, so the T cells may come from the graft donor. The chain links TRBV5-1 to TRBJ2-1; 11 bases fit TRBD2. The sequencing here drew on PBMCs, mostly from graft donor cells, taken 180 days after TCRalphabeta/CD19-depleted stem cell transplant. CDR3 protein: CASSFSSGRPRYNEQFI. In DNA form, the CDR3 reads TGCGCCAGCAGCTTTTCTAGCGGGAGGCCCCGCTACAATGAGCAGTTCATC.